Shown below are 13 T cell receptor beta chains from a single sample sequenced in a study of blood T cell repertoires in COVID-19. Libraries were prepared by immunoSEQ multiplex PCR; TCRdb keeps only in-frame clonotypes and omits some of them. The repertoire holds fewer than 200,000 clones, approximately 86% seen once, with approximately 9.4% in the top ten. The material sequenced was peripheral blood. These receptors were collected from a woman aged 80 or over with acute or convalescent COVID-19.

CDR3 sequence reads: CAIRDLTSGGQGEQYF. The CDR3 DNA is TGTGCCATCAGGGACCTTACCTCAGGGGGGCAGGGGGAGCAGTACTTC. The rearrangement links TRBV10-3 to TRBJ2-7; perhaps TRBD1 as D (7 bases). This CDR3 contains 16 residues. The germline V and J ends were trimmed by 6 bases and 7 bases, with 25 bases remaining between them. The germline CDR1 and CDR2 sequences are ENHRY and SYGVKD.

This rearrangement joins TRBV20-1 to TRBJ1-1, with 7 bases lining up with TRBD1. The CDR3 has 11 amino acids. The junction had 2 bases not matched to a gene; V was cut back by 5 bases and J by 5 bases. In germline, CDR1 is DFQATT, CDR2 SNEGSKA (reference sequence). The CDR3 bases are TGCAGTGCTTACAGGGGTACTGAAGCTTTCTTT. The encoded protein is CSAYRGTEAFF.

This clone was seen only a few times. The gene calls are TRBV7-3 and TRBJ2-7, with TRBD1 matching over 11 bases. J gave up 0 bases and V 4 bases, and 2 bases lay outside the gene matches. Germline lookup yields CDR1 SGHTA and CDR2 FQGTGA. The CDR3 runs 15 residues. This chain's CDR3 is CASSWGQGDSYEQYF. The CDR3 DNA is TGTGCCAGCAGCTGGGGACAGGGGGACTCCTACGAGCAGTACTTC. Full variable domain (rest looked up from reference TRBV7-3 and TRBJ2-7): GAGVSQTPSNKVTEKGKYVELRCDPISGHTALYWYRQSLGQGPEFLIYFQGTGAADDSGLPNDRFFAVRPEGSVSTLKIQRTERGDSAVYLCASSWGQGDSYEQYFGPGTRLTVT.

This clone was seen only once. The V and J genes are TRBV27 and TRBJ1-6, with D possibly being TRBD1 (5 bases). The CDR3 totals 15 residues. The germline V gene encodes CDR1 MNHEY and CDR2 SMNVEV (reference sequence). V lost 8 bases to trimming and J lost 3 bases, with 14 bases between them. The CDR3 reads CASLSDSFYNSPLHF. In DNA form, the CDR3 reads TGTGCCAGCTTATCCGACAGTTTCTATAATTCACCCCTCCACTTT.

CDR3 coding DNA: TGTGCCAGCAGCTTGGGGACTAGTCCCCATGAGCAGTTCTTC. It encodes CASSLGTSPHEQFF. The rearrangement links TRBV5-4 to TRBJ2-1; 7 bases are a match to TRBD2. The junction had 5 bases not matched to a gene; V was cut back by 0 bases and J by 8 bases. The germline CDR1 and CDR2 sequences are SGHNT and YYREEE (reference sequence). The CDR3 runs to 14 residues.

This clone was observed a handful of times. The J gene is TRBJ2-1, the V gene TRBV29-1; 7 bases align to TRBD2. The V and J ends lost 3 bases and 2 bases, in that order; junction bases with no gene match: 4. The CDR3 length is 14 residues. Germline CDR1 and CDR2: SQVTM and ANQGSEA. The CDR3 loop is CSVEVSGTYNEQFF. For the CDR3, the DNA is TGCAGCGTTGAGGTGAGCGGGACCTACAATGAGCAGTTCTTC.

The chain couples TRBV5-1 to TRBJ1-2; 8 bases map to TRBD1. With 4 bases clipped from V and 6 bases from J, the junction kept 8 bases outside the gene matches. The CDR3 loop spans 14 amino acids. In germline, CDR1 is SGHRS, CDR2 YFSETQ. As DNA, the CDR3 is TGCGCCAGCAGCACGGGACAGGAAATGGATGGCTACACCTTC. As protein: CASSTGQEMDGYTF. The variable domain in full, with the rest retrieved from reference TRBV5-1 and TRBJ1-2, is KAGVTQTPRYLIKTRGQQVTLSCSPISGHRSVSWYQQTPGQGLQFLFEYFSETQRNKGNFPGRFSGRQFSNSRSEMNVSTLELGDSALYLCASSTGQEMDGYTFGSGTRLTVV.

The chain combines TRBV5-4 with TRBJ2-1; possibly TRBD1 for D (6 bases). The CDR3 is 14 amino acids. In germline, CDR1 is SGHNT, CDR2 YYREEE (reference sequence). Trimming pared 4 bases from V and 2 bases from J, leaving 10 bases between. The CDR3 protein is CASSRRDTYNEQFF. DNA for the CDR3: TGTGCCAGCAGCAGAAGGGACACCTACAATGAGCAGTTCTTC.

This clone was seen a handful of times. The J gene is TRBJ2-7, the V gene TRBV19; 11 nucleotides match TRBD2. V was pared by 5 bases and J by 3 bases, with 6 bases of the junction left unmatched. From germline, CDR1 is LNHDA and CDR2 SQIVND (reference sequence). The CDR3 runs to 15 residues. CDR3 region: CASSVKTSGDYEQYF. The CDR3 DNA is TGTGCCAGTAGTGTTAAGACTAGCGGGGACTACGAGCAGTACTTC.

The CDR3 DNA follows: TGCGCCAGCAGCTTGGGATGGACAGGGTCCAGGGCAGGCACCACAGATACGCAGTATTTT. This sequence encodes CASSLGWTGSRAGTTDTQYF. V and J are TRBV5-1 and TRBJ2-3; 8 bases are shared with TRBD1. This CDR3 contains 20 residues. The V gene end was trimmed by 0 bases and the J gene end by 2 bases; junction bases not matched to a gene: 17. The germline gives CDR1 SGHRS, CDR2 YFSETQ.

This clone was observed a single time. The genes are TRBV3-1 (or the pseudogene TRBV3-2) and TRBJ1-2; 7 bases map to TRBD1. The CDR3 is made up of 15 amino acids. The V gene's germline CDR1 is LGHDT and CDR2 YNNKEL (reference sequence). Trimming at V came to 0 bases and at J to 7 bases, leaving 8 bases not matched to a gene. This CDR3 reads CASSQDPRAGGGYTF. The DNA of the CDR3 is TGTGCCAGCAGCCAAGATCCCAGGGCAGGGGGTGGCTACACCTTC.

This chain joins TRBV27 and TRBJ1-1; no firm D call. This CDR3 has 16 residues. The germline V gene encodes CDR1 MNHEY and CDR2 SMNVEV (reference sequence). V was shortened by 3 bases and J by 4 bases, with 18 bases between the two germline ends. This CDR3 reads CASSFGVPSTGTEAFF. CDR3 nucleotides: TGTGCCAGCAGTTTCGGGGTACCATCAACGGGCACTGAAGCTTTCTTT.

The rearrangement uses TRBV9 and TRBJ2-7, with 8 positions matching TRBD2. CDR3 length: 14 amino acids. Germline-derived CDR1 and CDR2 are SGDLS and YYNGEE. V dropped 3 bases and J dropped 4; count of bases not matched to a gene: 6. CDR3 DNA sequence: TGTGCCAGCAGCGGGACTAGCAGCAGTTACGAGCAGTACTTC. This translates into CASSGTSSSYEQYF. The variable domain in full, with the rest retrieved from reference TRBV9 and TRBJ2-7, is DSGVTQTPKHLITATGQRVTLRCSPRSGDLSVYWYQQSLDQGLQFLIQYYNGEERAKGNILERFSAQQFPDLHSELNLSSLELGDSALYFCASSGTSSSYEQYFGPGTRLTVT.